The next 24 T cell receptor beta chains were all read from a single sample in a study of blood T cell repertoires in COVID-19 (dated by TCRdb to 2018 to 2020). Libraries came from the immunoSEQ multiplex PCR assay. The table was pulled from immuneACCESS by TCRdb, which kept in-frame rearrangements only. Such tables lose some clones; where checked, under half of the loss comes from unresolved V genes, and the rest has no known cause. A total of around 250,000 clones appear in this sample, around 85% of them only once. The ten largest clonotypes hold 9.1% of the sample. Sequenced: PBMCs or T cells enriched from blood (not recorded which). These receptors came from a woman between 45 and 65 years old with acute COVID-19.

V is TRBV21-1 and J is TRBJ1-1; TRBD1, the table's D call, was not compared with the DNA. TRBV21-1 has pseudogene status. The CDR3 contains 16 residues. The CDR3 sequence: CASSMEQGRRDTEAFF. CDR3 nucleotides: TGTGCCAGCAGCATGGAACAGGGTCGCAGGGACACTGAAGCTTTCTTT.

The rearrangement links TRBV4-3 to TRBJ1-2, with D possibly being TRBD1 (5 bases). Germline V CDR1 and CDR2: LGHNA, YSLEER. Trimming took 1 base from V and 4 from J, leaving 16 bases between them. The CDR3 is 16 amino acids. CDR3 coding DNA: TGCGCCAGCAGCCAAGCCACAGGATCAGCGGGCTATGGCTACACCTTC. Translated, it gives CASSQATGSAGYGYTF.

The chain is built from TRBV30 and TRBJ2-3, with TRBD2 matching 12 bases. The V segment lost 4 bases and the J segment 4 bases; nucleotides outside the gene matches: 6. The germline V gene has CDR1 GTSNPN and CDR2 SVGIG (reference sequence). The CDR3 is 15 residues long. The CDR3 is CAWTSGGARSDTQYF. CDR3 DNA: TGTGCCTGGACTAGCGGGGGGGCCAGGTCAGATACGCAGTATTTT.

The chain uses TRBV3-1 (or the pseudogene TRBV3-2) and TRBJ1-6, with D perhaps matching TRBD1 (6 bases). The length of the CDR3 is 15 residues. Germline loops: CDR1 LGHDT, CDR2 YNNKEL (reference sequence). Trimming removed 2 bases from V and 10 bases from J, with 15 bases in between. This CDR3 reads CASSQTQGHTSPLHF. CDR3 in DNA: TGTGCCAGCAGCCAAACGCAGGGACACACGTCACCCCTCCACTTT.

V gene TRBV7-2 combines with J gene TRBJ2-1; TRBD2 matches 14 bases. This CDR3 has 19 amino acids. Trimming cost V 5 bases and J 4 bases; bases outside gene matches: 13. From germline, CDR1 is SGHTA and CDR2 FQGNSA. The CDR3 region is CASSRPPTSGGAGYNEQFF. The CDR3 bases are TGTGCCAGCAGCCGCCCCCCGACTAGCGGGGGGGCCGGTTACAATGAGCAGTTCTTC.

J is TRBJ2-5 and V is TRBV27, with 9 bases that match TRBD2. The CDR3 is 15 amino acids. Germline loops: CDR1 MNHEY, CDR2 SMNVEV (reference sequence). Trimming at V came to 7 bases and at J to 5 bases, leaving 11 bases not matched to a gene. CDR3 bases: TGTGCCAGCACCGAGTGGCGGGGGGGCCGGGAGACCCAGTACTTC. Its protein is CASTEWRGGRETQYF.

The V gene is TRBV6-5, the J gene TRBJ1-1; D is perhaps TRBD1 (5 bases). V was clipped by 4 bases and J by 7 bases, with 10 bases between them. Germline CDR1 is MNHEY and CDR2 is SVGAGI. The CDR3 runs to 12 residues. This chain's CDR3 is CASSWGDHEAFF. DNA for the CDR3: TGTGCCAGCAGTTGGGGGGACCATGAAGCTTTCTTT.

The V gene is TRBV27, the J gene TRBJ1-1; maybe TRBD1 (6 bases). Germline V gene sequence: CDR1 MNHEY, CDR2 SMNVEV (reference sequence). CDR3 length equals 14 residues. The V end was cut by 3 bases, the J end by 5 bases, with 13 bases between. CDR3 sequence: CASSLTLGGTEAFF. The CDR3 DNA reads as TGTGCCAGCAGTTTGACCCTAGGGGGTACTGAAGCTTTCTTT.

This chain links TRBV20-1 with TRBJ2-5; a possible D gene is TRBD1 (5 bases). Germline loops: CDR1 DFQATT, CDR2 SNEGSKA (reference sequence). V lost 3 bases to trimming and J lost 5 bases, with 10 bases between them. CDR3 size: 12 residues. The CDR3 reads CSASLQAETQYF. The DNA for the CDR3 is TGCAGTGCTAGTCTACAGGCTGAGACCCAGTACTTC.

The chain joins TRBV9 to TRBJ1-1; D is possibly TRBD1 (6 bases). Trimming took 0 bases from V and 0 from J, leaving 15 bases between them. Looked up from germline, CDR1 is SGDLS and CDR2 is YYNGEE. The CDR3 has 17 amino acids. For the CDR3, the DNA is TGTGCCAGCAGCGTAGGACCCGGGACAAATATGAACACTGAAGCTTTCTTT. Its translation: CASSVGPGTNMNTEAFF.

The chain uses TRBV18 and TRBJ1-4, with 9 bases aligning to TRBD1. The J segment lost 5 bases and the V segment lost 1 base, leaving 2 bases of the junction unmatched. The CDR3 totals 15 residues. Germline-derived CDR1 and CDR2 are KGHSH and LQKENI. The CDR3 DNA follows: TGTGCCAGCTCACCACAGGGACAGGGAAATGAAAAACTGTTTTTT. This encodes CASSPQGQGNEKLFF.

V is TRBV5-4 and J is TRBJ2-5, with a weak D call TRBD1 (6 bases). The CDR3 is 14 amino acids. The V end was cut by 5 bases, the J end by 2 bases, with 13 bases between. Germline CDR1 reads SGHNT; CDR2 reads YYREEE (reference sequence). This chain's CDR3 is CASSTTGIQETQYF. As DNA, the CDR3 is TGTGCCAGCAGTACCACAGGGATTCAAGAGACCCAGTACTTC.

This clone was seen just once. The CDR3 bases are TGCGCCAGCAGCCAGGGACTAGCGGGGATCCAAGAGACCCAGTACTTC. Protein: CASSQGLAGIQETQYF. The chain joins TRBV4-3 to TRBJ2-5, with 13 nucleotides matching TRBD2. The germline V gene encodes CDR1 LGHNA and CDR2 YSLEER. The CDR3 is 16 amino acids. V shed 3 bases, J shed 1 base, and the junction held 2 bases outside the gene matches.

V is TRBV3-1 (or the pseudogene TRBV3-2) and J is TRBJ1-6, with 7 bases that match TRBD1. The CDR3 extends over 14 amino acids. Germline V gene lookup returns CDR1 LGHDT and CDR2 YNNKEL (reference sequence). V was clipped by 6 bases and J by 6 bases; unmatched bases: 5. CDR3 DNA sequence: TGTGCCAGCAGGCACCGGGACAGTAATTCACCCCTCCACTTT. Its protein product is CASRHRDSNSPLHF.

The chain carries TRBV6-2 or TRBV6-3 and TRBJ1-1; D may be TRBD1 (5 bases). Germline lookup yields CDR1 MNHEY and CDR2 SVGEGT. Between the trimmed V and J ends, which lost 6 bases and 1 base, there was a span of 15 bases. CDR3 length equals 15 residues. The CDR3 bases are TGTGCCAGCAGCCTTACTGTAGGGGCGAACACTGAAGCTTTCTTT. Residues: CASSLTVGANTEAFF.

The CDR3 loop reads CASSLETGGLDGYTF. CDR3 coding DNA: TGTGCCAGCAGCTTAGAAACAGGGGGCCTGGATGGCTACACCTTC. V usage is TRBV7-9 and J usage is TRBJ1-2, with 9 bases lining up with TRBD1. CDR3 length equals 15 residues. CDR1 SEHNR and CDR2 FQNEAQ come from the germline V gene (reference sequence). J was trimmed by 6 bases and V by 1 base; bases with no gene match: 6. The whole variable domain, remainder taken from reference TRBV7-9 and TRBJ1-2, is DTGVSQNPRHKITKRGQNVTFRCDPISEHNRLYWYRQTLGQGPEFLTYFQNEAQLEKSRLLSDRFSAERPKGSFSTLEIQRTEQGDSAMYLCASSLETGGLDGYTFGSGTRLTVV.

This chain uses TRBV9 with TRBJ2-7; TRBD2 agrees at 8 bases. Per germline, CDR1 SGDLS and CDR2 YYNGEE. Trimming removed 3 bases from V and 2 bases from J; junction bases left unmatched: 7. The CDR3 extends over 15 amino acids. The chain's CDR3 is CASSAGGSTTYEQYF. CDR3 nucleotides: TGTGCCAGCAGCGCGGGAGGGTCTACCACCTACGAGCAGTACTTC.

The rearrangement links TRBV27 to TRBJ2-5; D might be TRBD2 (6 bases). Germline V CDR1 and CDR2: MNHEY, SMNVEV (reference sequence). The V and J ends lost 3 bases and 5 bases respectively, with 13 bases between them. The CDR3 has 14 amino acids. CDR3 sequence: CASSLLAGRETQYF. Written as DNA, the CDR3 is TGTGCCAGCAGTTTGCTTGCGGGGAGGGAGACCCAGTACTTC.

CDR3: CSVSDIQGTGELFF. In nucleotides, the CDR3 is TGCAGCGTCTCGGATATCCAGGGGACCGGGGAGCTGTTTTTT. The chain recombines TRBV29-1 with TRBJ2-2, with TRBD1 as a possible D gene (6 bases). Trimming left V 6 bases short and J 5 bases short, with 16 bases between. Germline CDR1 is SQVTM and CDR2 is ANQGSEA. This CDR3 comprises 14 residues.

In this sample, this clone turned up once. The gene calls are TRBV15 and TRBJ2-3; D gene unclear. The CDR3 runs 12 residues. Germline assignment: CDR1 LNHNV and CDR2 YYDKDF (reference sequence). V dropped 6 bases and J dropped 0 bases, with 4 bases sitting between them. CDR3 in amino acids: CATSGSTDTQYF. The CDR3 coding sequence is TGTGCCACCAGTGGCAGCACAGATACGCAGTATTTT.

J is TRBJ1-1 and V is TRBV2; the D is unclear. The germline V and J ends were trimmed by 7 bases and 5 bases, with 8 bases remaining between them. The CDR3 is 11 amino acids. Looked up from germline, CDR1 is SNHLY and CDR2 is FYNNEI. CDR3 protein: CASIPGTEAFF. CDR3 DNA sequence: TGTGCCAGCATTCCGGGGACTGAAGCTTTCTTT.

This chain connects TRBV19 to TRBJ1-6; D is undetermined. Germline CDR1 LNHDA, CDR2 SQIVND (reference sequence). The CDR3 sequence is 12 residues long. Trimming took 3 bases from V and 6 from J, leaving 3 bases between them. The CDR3 loop reads CASSMSNSPLHF. CDR3 nucleotides: TGTGCCAGTAGTATGAGTAATTCACCCCTCCACTTT. The full variable domain, rest sourced from reference TRBV19 and TRBJ1-6, is DGGITQSPKYLFRKEGQNVTLSCEQNLNHDAMYWYRQDPGQGLRLIYYSQIVNDFQKGDIAEGYSVSREKKESFPLTVTSAQKNPTAFYLCASSMSNSPLHFGNGTRLTVT.

The J gene is TRBJ1-3, the V gene TRBV14; maybe TRBD1 (6 bases). Germline V gives CDR1 SGHDN, CDR2 FVKESK. The CDR3 loop spans 14 amino acids. Trimming cost V 3 bases and J 4 bases, with 10 bases left between them. CDR3 protein: CASSHTGPGNTIYF. The CDR3, as DNA: TGTGCCAGCAGCCATACAGGGCCAGGAAACACCATATATTTT.

The chain uses TRBV7-2 and TRBJ2-7; TRBD1 might be the D (6 bases). This CDR3 region has 15 residues. Germline CDR1 and CDR2: SGHTA and FQGNSA. V lost 5 bases, J lost 3 bases, and 17 bases lay in between. CDR3 amino acids: CASSPEGHRSYEQYF. In DNA form, the CDR3 reads TGTGCCAGCAGCCCCGAGGGACATCGAAGCTACGAGCAGTACTTC.